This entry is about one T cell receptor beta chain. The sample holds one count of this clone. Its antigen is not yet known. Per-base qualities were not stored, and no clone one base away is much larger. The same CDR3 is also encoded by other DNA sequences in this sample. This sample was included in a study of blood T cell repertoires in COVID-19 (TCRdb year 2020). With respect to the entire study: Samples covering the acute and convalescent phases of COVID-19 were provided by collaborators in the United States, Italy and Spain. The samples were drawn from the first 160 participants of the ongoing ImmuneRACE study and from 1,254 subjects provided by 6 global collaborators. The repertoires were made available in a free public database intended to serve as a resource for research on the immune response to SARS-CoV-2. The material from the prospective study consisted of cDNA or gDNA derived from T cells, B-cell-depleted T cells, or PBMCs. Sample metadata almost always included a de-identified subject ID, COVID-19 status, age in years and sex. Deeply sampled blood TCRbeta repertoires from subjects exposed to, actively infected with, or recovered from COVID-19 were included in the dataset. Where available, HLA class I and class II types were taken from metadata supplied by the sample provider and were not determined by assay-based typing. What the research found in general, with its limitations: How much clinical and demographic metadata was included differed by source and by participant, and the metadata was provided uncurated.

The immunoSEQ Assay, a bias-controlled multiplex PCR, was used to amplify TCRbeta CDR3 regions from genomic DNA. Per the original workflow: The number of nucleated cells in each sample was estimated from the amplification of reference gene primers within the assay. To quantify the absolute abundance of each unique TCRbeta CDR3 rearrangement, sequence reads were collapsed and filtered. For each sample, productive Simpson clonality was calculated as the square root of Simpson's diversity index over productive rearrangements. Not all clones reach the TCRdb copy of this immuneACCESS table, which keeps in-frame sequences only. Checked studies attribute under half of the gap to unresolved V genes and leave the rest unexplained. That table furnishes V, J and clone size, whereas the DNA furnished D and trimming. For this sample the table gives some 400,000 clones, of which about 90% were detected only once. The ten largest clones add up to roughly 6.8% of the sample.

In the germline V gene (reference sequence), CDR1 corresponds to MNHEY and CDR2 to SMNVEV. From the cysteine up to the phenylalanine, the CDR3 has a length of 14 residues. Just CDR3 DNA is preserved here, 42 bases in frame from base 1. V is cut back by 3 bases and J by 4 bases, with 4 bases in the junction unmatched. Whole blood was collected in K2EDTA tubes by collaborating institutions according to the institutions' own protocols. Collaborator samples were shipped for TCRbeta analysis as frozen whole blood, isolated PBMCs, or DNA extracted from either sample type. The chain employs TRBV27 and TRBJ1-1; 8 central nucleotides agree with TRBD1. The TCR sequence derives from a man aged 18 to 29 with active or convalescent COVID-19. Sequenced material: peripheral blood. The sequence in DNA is TGTGCCAGCAGTTTCAGGGGGCCGGGCACTGAAGCTTTCTTT. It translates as CASSFRGPGTEAFF.